The 9 T cell receptor beta chains below were found in one sample sequenced in a study of cytomegalovirus exposure and HLA in healthy donors. Researchers ran the PCR with 60 Vbeta and 13 Jbeta primers. The table came from immunoSEQ multiplex PCR; TCRdb's copy has only in-frame clones and leaves some out. Among some 99,000 clones, roughly two thirds were seen once, and the ten largest hold 0.95% to 1.5%. The specimen sequenced was PBMCs. Receptor source: a female donor in good health and CMV-seronegative.

This clone was counted only a few times. This sequence joins TRBV4-1 and TRBJ2-7; 7 bases line up with TRBD2. CDR1 is MGHRA and CDR2 is YSYEKL in the germline V gene. V lost 2 bases, J lost 2 bases, and 15 bases stayed unmatched. The CDR3 has 18 amino acids. CDR3 sequence (DNA): TGCGCCAGCAGCCAACTATATCGGGTAGCGGGTCCTCCCTACGAGCAGTACTTC. Protein product: CASSQLYRVAGPPYEQYF.

This chain connects TRBV28 to TRBJ1-3; D ambiguous. The V and J ends lost 3 bases and 9 bases respectively, with 12 bases between them. The CDR3 consists of 13 residues. Looked up from germline, CDR1 is MDHEN and CDR2 is SYDVKM. CDR3 sequence (DNA): TGTGCCAGCAGTTTGATGCCCCACACCACCATATATTTT. Residues: CASSLMPHTTIYF.

To note about this clone: The same CDR3 can be traced to other DNA sequences in this sample. This rearrangement joins TRBV11-3 to TRBJ2-3; D is possibly TRBD2 (7 bases). V lost 3 bases and J lost 6, with 16 bases in between. Germline CDR1 SGHNT, CDR2 YENEEA. The CDR3 runs to 15 residues. The DNA for the CDR3 is TGTGCCAGCAGCTTGGAGGGGGGGCTTGGGGATACGCAGTATTTT. Translating it yields CASSLEGGLGDTQYF.

The V and J genes are TRBV7-6 and TRBJ2-5; 11 bases are shared with TRBD1. The length of the CDR3 is 16 residues. V lost 5 bases, J lost 5 bases, and 10 bases stayed unmatched. The germline V gene has CDR1 SGHVS and CDR2 FNYEAQ. The CDR3 bases are TGTGCCAGCAGCCCCCGGACAGGGGGCGAGACGGAGACCCAGTACTTC. The encoded protein is CASSPRTGGETETQYF.

The chain combines TRBV6-1 with TRBJ1-5; D uncertain. Germline V lookup: CDR1 MNHNS, CDR2 SASEGT. The V and J ends lost 4 bases and 2 bases respectively, with 12 bases between them. The CDR3 consists of 15 residues. The CDR3 sequence is CASSVHRGGNQPQHF. For the CDR3, the DNA is TGTGCCAGCAGTGTCCATCGTGGAGGCAATCAGCCCCAGCATTTT.

The V call is TRBV6-5, the J call TRBJ2-3; maybe TRBD2 (6 bases). Per germline, CDR1 MNHEY and CDR2 SVGAGI. The CDR3 covers 14 residues. The ends were cut back, 2 bases at V and 3 bases at J, with 9 bases in the middle. CDR3 nucleotides: TGTGCCAGCAGTTACACCGGGACTACAGATACGCAGTATTTT. It translates to CASSYTGTTDTQYF.

The chain joins TRBV14 to TRBJ2-7; maybe TRBD2 (6 bases). This CDR3 region has 11 residues. Germline CDR1 reads SGHDN; CDR2 reads FVKESK. Trimming shortened V by 4 bases and J by 6 bases, and 7 bases separated the two germline ends. CDR3 amino acids: CASSLGGEQYF. CDR3 nucleotide sequence: TGTGCCAGCAGCCTGGGGGGCGAGCAGTACTTC.

The rearrangement uses TRBV18 and TRBJ2-7; maybe TRBD2 (6 bases). Germline-derived CDR1 and CDR2 are KGHSH and LQKENI. V was cut by 5 bases and J by 1 base, with 15 bases left in between. The CDR3 has 15 amino acids. This CDR3 reads CASSSWGDHSYEQYF. The CDR3 region has the DNA TGTGCCAGCTCATCTTGGGGGGACCATTCCTACGAGCAGTACTTC.

The chain combines TRBV6-6 with TRBJ1-2; maybe TRBD1 (6 bases). Germline CDR1 is MNHNY and CDR2 is SVGAGI (reference sequence). The CDR3 consists of 14 residues. V was clipped by 6 bases and J by 4 bases, with 15 bases between them. CDR3 bases: TGTGCCAGCAGCCGACAGGCGGAAATCTATGGCTACACCTTC. It translates to CASSRQAEIYGYTF.